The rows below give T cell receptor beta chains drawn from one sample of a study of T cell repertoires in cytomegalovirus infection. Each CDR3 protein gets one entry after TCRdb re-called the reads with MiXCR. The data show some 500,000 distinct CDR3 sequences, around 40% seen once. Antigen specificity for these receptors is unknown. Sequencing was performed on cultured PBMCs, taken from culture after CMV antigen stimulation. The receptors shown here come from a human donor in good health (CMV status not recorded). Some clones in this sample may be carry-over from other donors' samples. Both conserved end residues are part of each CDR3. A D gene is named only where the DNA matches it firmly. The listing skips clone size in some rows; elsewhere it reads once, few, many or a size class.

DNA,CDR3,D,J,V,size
TGTGCCAGCAGTCATCGGGCGGGGGGCTCCCAAGAGACCCAGTACTTC,CASSHRAGGSQETQYF,TRBD2,TRBJ2-5,TRBV27,.
TGTGCCAGCAGCCCCCAGGAGGCTAACTACAATGAGCAGTTCTTC,CASSPQEANYNEQFF,.,TRBJ2-1,TRBV7-8,few
TGTGCCAGCAGCTTAAGGCCATCTCGGACGTATGGCTACACCTTC,CASSLRPSRTYGYTF,.,TRBJ1-2,TRBV7-2,few
TGTGCCAGCAGCCCACGACCTTACCGGACCCTTCACAGCCCTAAGAATCAGCCCCAGCATTTT,CASSPRPYRTLHSPKNQPQHF,.,TRBJ1-5,TRBV7-6,.
TGTGCCAGCAGACCATCGGGAGGGAATGAGCAGTTCTTC,CASRPSGGNEQFF,TRBD2,TRBJ2-1,TRBV7-9,few
TGTGCCAGCAGCTCCCCGGCCTTTGATACGCAGTATTTT,CASSSPAFDTQYF,.,TRBJ2-3,TRBV7-9,few
TGTGCCAGCTCACCACTGACAGGGAACTATGGCTACACCTTC,CASSPLTGNYGYTF,TRBD1,TRBJ1-2,TRBV18,few
TGTGCCAGCAGCCTGGGCGGGCAGTTCAACGAGCAGTACTTC,CASSLGGQFNEQYF,.,TRBJ2-7,TRBV5-6,few
TGTGCCAGCAGCCACCCCCGGGTGAGGTTTGCCACCGGGGAGCTGTTTTTT,CASSHPRVRFATGELFF,.,TRBJ2-2,TRBV7-8,few
TGTGCCAGCAGCACCCCCAGAGGGGGGGCTGCGGATACGCAGTATTTT,CASSTPRGGAADTQYF,.,TRBJ2-3,TRBV7-2,few
TGTGCCAGCTCACCGGGGCCAATATACAATGAGCAGTTCTTC,CASSPGPIYNEQFF,.,TRBJ2-1,TRBV18,.
TGTGCCAGCAGCTTACTGGGGCCTACTAGCGGGAGTACCTTACAAAGCGAGCAGTACTTC,CASSLLGPTSGSTLQSEQYF,TRBD2,TRBJ2-7,TRBV7-2,few
TGCAGTGCTAGAGAGGACTACGAGCAGTACTTC,CSAREDYEQYF,.,TRBJ2-7,TRBV20-1,.
TGTGCCAGCAGACCAACAGGTTTCCATGGCTACACCTTC,CASRPTGFHGYTF,.,TRBJ1-2,TRBV12-3/TRBV12-4,.
TGTGCCAGCTCCCGACCTCAAACCTACGAGCAGTACTTC,CASSRPQTYEQYF,.,TRBJ2-7,TRBV6-1,few
TGCAGTGCTAGGCCGGGGGTAGATTCACCCCTCCACTTT,CSARPGVDSPLHF,.,TRBJ1-6,TRBV20-1,.
TGTGCCATCAGTGAGTTCCCCGCCGGGGAGCTGTTTTTT,CAISEFPAGELFF,.,TRBJ2-2,TRBV10-3,.
TGTGCCAGCAGCTTAGCGTTAAGTTACGAGCAGTACTTC,CASSLALSYEQYF,.,TRBJ2-7,TRBV7-2,many
TGTGCCAGTAGTATAGATATAACTAGCGGGACTATCTACAATGAGCAGTTCTTC,CASSIDITSGTIYNEQFF,TRBD2,TRBJ2-1,TRBV19,.
TGTGCCAGCTCACTTACAGGGCCGGGAATGAACACTGAAGCTTTCTTT,CASSLTGPGMNTEAFF,.,TRBJ1-1,TRBV18,.
TGTGCCAGCAGGCCCCCAACAGGGCTCGATGGCTACACCTTC,CASRPPTGLDGYTF,.,TRBJ1-2,TRBV12-3/TRBV12-4,.
TGTGCCATCAGGAGGACTAGCGGGAGTCAGGCCGGACCCGGCAATGAGCAGTTCTTC,CAIRRTSGSQAGPGNEQFF,TRBD2,TRBJ2-1,TRBV10-3,few
TGTGCCAGCACCGGGGCTACAGGAGCCAATCAGCCCCAGCATTTT,CASTGATGANQPQHF,.,TRBJ1-5,TRBV6-6,.
TGTGCCAGCAGTCAGACCGGGGGGGCCGAGCAGTACTTC,CASSQTGGAEQYF,TRBD2,TRBJ2-7,TRBV6-1,.
TGTGCCAGCAGCTTAGAAGGGGGCTATGGCTACACCTTC,CASSLEGGYGYTF,.,TRBJ1-2,TRBV11-2,few
TGTGCCAGTAGTGGTGCGACTAGCAATCAGCCCCAGCATTTT,CASSGATSNQPQHF,.,TRBJ1-5,TRBV19,many
TGTGCCAGCATGACAGGGATAATATTCTCCATATATTTT,CASMTGIIFSIYF,TRBD1,TRBJ1-3,TRBV5-4,few
TGTGCCAGCAGTTACGGTCCGAAGACCCAGTACTTC,CASSYGPKTQYF,.,TRBJ2-5,TRBV6-2/TRBV6-3,few
TGTGCCAGCACCCTTCGGGGAGGGAGCGAGACCCAGTACTTC,CASTLRGGSETQYF,TRBD2,TRBJ2-5,TRBV7-2,.
TGTGCCAGCAGTTTACGCGGGAGAGGAAAGGATACGCAGTATTTT,CASSLRGRGKDTQYF,TRBD2,TRBJ2-3,TRBV28,.
TGTGCCAGCAGCTCTTCACGCACAGGGGGCAATGAGCAGTTCTTC,CASSSSRTGGNEQFF,TRBD1,TRBJ2-1,TRBV7-6,.
TGTGCCAGCAGGGGGGCAGGGGCGATCGACACTGAAGCTTTCTTT,CASRGAGAIDTEAFF,.,TRBJ1-1,TRBV12-3/TRBV12-4,once
TGTGCCAGCAGCTTAGTTGACAGGCCTTACTTC,CASSLVDRPYF,.,TRBJ2-7,TRBV7-4,.
TGTGCCAGCGGAACAGGGGGCGTGGATACGCAGTATTTT,CASGTGGVDTQYF,TRBD1,TRBJ2-3,TRBV6-5,.
TGTGCCATCAGTGGCGGACAGGGGAGGAAGTACTTC,CAISGGQGRKYF,TRBD1,TRBJ2-7,TRBV10-3,few
TGTGCCATCAGTGGACAGATGAACACTGAAGCTTTCTTT,CAISGQMNTEAFF,.,TRBJ1-1,TRBV10-3,many
TGCGCCAGCAGCCAAGTACTCGGACTCGGGAATGAGCAGTTCTTC,CASSQVLGLGNEQFF,.,TRBJ2-1,TRBV4-1,.
TGTGCCAGCAGGAGCGCGCTAAGTTATGGCTACACCTTC,CASRSALSYGYTF,.,TRBJ1-2,TRBV6-1,.
TGCGCCAGCAGTCGCGATGGACGGGGGGAGGAAAAACTGTTTTTT,CASSRDGRGEEKLFF,.,TRBJ1-4,TRBV4-1,few
TGTGCCAGCAGCTTGACTCCGGGACTTATAAACATGAACACTGAAGCTTTCTTT,CASSLTPGLINMNTEAFF,.,TRBJ1-1,TRBV5-5,.
TGTGCCAGCATGCTGGGACTAGCGGGGCCAGATACGCAGTATTTT,CASMLGLAGPDTQYF,TRBD2,TRBJ2-3,TRBV7-2,many
TGTGCCAGCAGTTCGACTCACTACAATGAGCAGTTCTTC,CASSSTHYNEQFF,.,TRBJ2-1,TRBV6-2/TRBV6-3,few
TGTGCCAGCAGTTACAGGCAGGTCTTCGGAAACACCATATATTTT,CASSYRQVFGNTIYF,.,TRBJ1-3,TRBV6-6,.
TGTGCCAGCAGTGAAGGGGGATTGAGCTCCTATAATTCACCCCTCCACTTT,CASSEGGLSSYNSPLHF,.,TRBJ1-6,TRBV6-1,few
TGTGCCAGCAGCTTGGGACAGGTGGGGGACACCATATATTTT,CASSLGQVGDTIYF,TRBD1,TRBJ1-3,TRBV7-6,once
TGCGCCAGCAGCTTCGGACAGGGGGCCGGTGGGCAGTTCTTC,CASSFGQGAGGQFF,TRBD1,TRBJ2-1,TRBV5-1,.
TGTGCCAGCAGCGCCGGACAGCCCTACGAGCAGTACTTC,CASSAGQPYEQYF,.,TRBJ2-7,TRBV5-6,.
TGTGCCAGCAGGAAGACAGGGAGCATCTACGAGCAGTACTTC,CASRKTGSIYEQYF,TRBD1,TRBJ2-7,TRBV12-3/TRBV12-4,.
TGTGCCAGCAGTTGGGGACAGGTTAATTCACCCCTCCACTTT,CASSWGQVNSPLHF,TRBD1,TRBJ1-6,TRBV27,.
TGTGCCAGCAGTTTATGGGGCCCAAGCAATCAGCCCCAGCATTTT,CASSLWGPSNQPQHF,.,TRBJ1-5,TRBV12-3/TRBV12-4,few
TGTGCCAGCAATGGTCCGGGGTTCTACGAGCAGTACTTC,CASNGPGFYEQYF,.,TRBJ2-7,TRBV28,.
TGTGCCAGCAGACGTTCCTACAATGAGCAGTTCTTC,CASRRSYNEQFF,.,TRBJ2-1,TRBV6-2/TRBV6-3,few
TGCAGTGCTAGCGGGATTGACACAGATACGCAGTATTTT,CSASGIDTDTQYF,.,TRBJ2-3,TRBV20-1,.
TGTGCCAGCATCGACGGATATAATGAAAAACTGTTTTTT,CASIDGYNEKLFF,.,TRBJ1-4,TRBV28,.
TGTGCCAGCGCGGGGTTTGGGGCTTTCTTT,CASAGFGAFF,.,TRBJ1-1,TRBV2,.
TGTGCCAGCAGCGCGTTAATGGGGAACACTGAAGCTTTCTTT,CASSALMGNTEAFF,.,TRBJ1-1,TRBV7-2,many
TGTGCCAGCAGCCCTAGGGGAGGGACGCCACAAGAGACCCAGTACTTC,CASSPRGGTPQETQYF,TRBD2,TRBJ2-5,TRBV5-4,few
TGTGCCAGCAGCTCCAGAGGGGGGGCTCCCGCCTACGAGCAGTACTTC,CASSSRGGAPAYEQYF,.,TRBJ2-7,TRBV7-2,.
TGTGCCAGCAGCTTAAACAGGGGCCACTACGAGCAGTACTTC,CASSLNRGHYEQYF,TRBD1,TRBJ2-7,TRBV7-2,few
TGCGCCAGCAGCCAAGTAGGGGGACTGAACACCGGGGAGCTGTTTTTT,CASSQVGGLNTGELFF,.,TRBJ2-2,TRBV4-1,.